A single sample is the source of the 2 T cell receptor beta chains below, sequenced in a study of control samples from healthy donors and cancer patients. Profiling relied on immunoSEQ multiplex PCR, and the TCRdb table lists in-frame clones only, not all of them. The sample includes about 140,000 clones, approximately 91% of them seen just once. Material for sequencing was blood. The receptors come from a woman aged 25 to 39 in good health.

This chain joins TRBV5-6 and TRBJ2-1, with D possibly being TRBD2 (6 bases). Germline lookup yields CDR1 SGHDT and CDR2 YYEEEE. This CDR3 is 16 amino acids long. V lost 4 bases to trimming and J lost 4 bases, with 18 bases between them. CDR3 amino acids: CASSPPGERVYNEQFF. CDR3 in DNA: TGTGCCAGCAGCCCTCCGGGGGAGCGGGTTTACAATGAGCAGTTCTTC.

The V gene is TRBV5-4, the J gene TRBJ1-2, with 8 bases aligning to TRBD1. This CDR3 contains 15 residues. CDR1 is SGHNT, CDR2 YYREEE, per germline (reference sequence). With 5 bases clipped from V and 3 bases from J, the junction kept 9 bases outside the gene matches. CDR3 sequence: CASRDNTGGDYGYTF. As DNA, the CDR3 is TGTGCCAGCAGAGACAACACAGGGGGGGACTATGGCTACACCTTC.